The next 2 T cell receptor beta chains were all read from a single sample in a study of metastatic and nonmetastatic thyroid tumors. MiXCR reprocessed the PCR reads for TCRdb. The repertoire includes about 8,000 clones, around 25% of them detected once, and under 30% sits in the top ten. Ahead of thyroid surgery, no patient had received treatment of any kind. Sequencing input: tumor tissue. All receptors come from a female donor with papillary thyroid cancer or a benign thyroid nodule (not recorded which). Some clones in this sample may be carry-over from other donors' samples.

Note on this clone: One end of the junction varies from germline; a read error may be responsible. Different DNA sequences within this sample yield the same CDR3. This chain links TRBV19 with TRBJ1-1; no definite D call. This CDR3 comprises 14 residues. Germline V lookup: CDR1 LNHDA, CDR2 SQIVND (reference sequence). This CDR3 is CASRQSKSNTEAFF. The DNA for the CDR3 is TGTGCCAGTAGACAGAGCAAATCTAACACTGAGGCTTTCTTT.

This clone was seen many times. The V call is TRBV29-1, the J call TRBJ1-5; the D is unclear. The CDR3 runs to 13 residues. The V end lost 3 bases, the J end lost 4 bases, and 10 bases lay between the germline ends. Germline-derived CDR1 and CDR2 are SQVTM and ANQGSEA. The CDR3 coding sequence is TGCAGCGTTGAGACGGTGGGTAATCAGCCCCAGCATTTT. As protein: CSVETVGNQPQHF.